What follows is one T cell receptor beta chain and its context. The data stem from a study of blood T cell repertoires in COVID-19. The germline V gene encodes CDR1 SGHTA and CDR2 FQGNSA. This CDR3 has 15 residues. Trimming removed 3 bases at V and 5 bases at J, with 16 bases between. Produced via immunoSEQ multiplex PCR; TCRdb's table is partial and in-frame only. Among about 36,000 clones, approximately 81% were seen once, and the ten largest hold under 2%. The sample consisted of peripheral blood. The chain recombines TRBV7-2 with TRBJ1-2, with D uncertain. The receptor's source is a man in his 60s with COVID-19, enrolled during active disease. The CDR3 coding sequence is TGTGCCAGCAGCTTCTCCGGATCCGGCGGGTATGGCTACACCTTC. It is translated as CASSFSGSGGYGYTF.